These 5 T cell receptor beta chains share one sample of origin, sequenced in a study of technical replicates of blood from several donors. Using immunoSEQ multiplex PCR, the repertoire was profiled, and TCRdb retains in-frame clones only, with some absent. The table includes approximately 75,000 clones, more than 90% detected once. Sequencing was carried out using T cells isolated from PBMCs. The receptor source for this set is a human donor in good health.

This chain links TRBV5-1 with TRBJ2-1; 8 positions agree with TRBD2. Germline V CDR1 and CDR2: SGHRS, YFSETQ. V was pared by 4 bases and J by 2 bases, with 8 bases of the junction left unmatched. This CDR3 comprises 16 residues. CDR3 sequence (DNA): TGCGCCAGCAGCCTCTCAGCGGGAGCAGCCTACAATGAGCAGTTCTTC. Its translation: CASSLSAGAAYNEQFF.

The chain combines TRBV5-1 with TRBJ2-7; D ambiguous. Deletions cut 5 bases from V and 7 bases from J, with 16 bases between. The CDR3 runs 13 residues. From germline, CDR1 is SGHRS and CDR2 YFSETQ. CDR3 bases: TGCGCCAGCAGTCTGGCATATCTGGAGGAGCAGTACTTC. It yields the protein CASSLAYLEEQYF.

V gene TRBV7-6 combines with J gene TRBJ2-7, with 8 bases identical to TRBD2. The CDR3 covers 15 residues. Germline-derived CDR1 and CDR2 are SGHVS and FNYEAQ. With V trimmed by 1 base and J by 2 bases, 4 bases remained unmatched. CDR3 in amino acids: CASSLGAGVTYEQYF. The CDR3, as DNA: TGTGCCAGCAGCTTAGGAGCGGGAGTAACCTACGAGCAGTACTTC.

The CDR3 is CASSVRGRPNTGELFF. CDR3 DNA: TGTGCCAGCAGCGTAAGGGGGCGGCCGAACACCGGGGAGCTGTTTTTT. The genes are TRBV7-2 and TRBJ2-2, with 7 bases matching TRBD1. The germline CDR1 and CDR2 sequences are SGHTA and FQGNSA. V shed 5 bases, J shed 0 bases, and the junction held 6 bases outside the gene matches. This CDR3 comprises 16 residues. Full variable domain (rest looked up from reference TRBV7-2 and TRBJ2-2): GAGVSQSPSNKVTEKGKDVELRCDPISGHTALYWYRQSLGQGLEFLIYFQGNSAPDKSGLPSDRFSAERTGGSVSTLTIQRTQQEDSAVYLCASSVRGRPNTGELFFGEGSRLTVL.

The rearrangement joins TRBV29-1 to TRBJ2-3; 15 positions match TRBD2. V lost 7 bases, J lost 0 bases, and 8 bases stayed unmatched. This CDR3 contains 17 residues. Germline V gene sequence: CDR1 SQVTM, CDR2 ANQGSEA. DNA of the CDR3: TGCAGCGGTATGGGACTAGCGGGAGGCTCTAGCACAGATACGCAGTATTTT. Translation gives CSGMGLAGGSSTDTQYF.